Below are 4 T cell receptor beta chains sequenced from a single sample in a study of T-cell memory formation after mild COVID-19. TCRdb redid the calling of the 5' RACE reads with MiXCR, one entry per CDR3 protein. The sample records 210,000 or so distinct CDR3 sequences, about 10% being singletons. Sequencing was performed on PBMCs or a T cell subset sorted from them (not recorded which). These receptors were obtained from a young man who had mild COVID-19 (a few samples of this study predate the infection). Cell type and time point are not known.

This clonotype occurred a few times. The chain carries TRBV6-5 and TRBJ2-2; a weak D match, TRBD2 (5 bases). The V gene lost 5 bases and the J gene lost 2 bases, with 15 bases spanning the gap. The CDR3 loop spans 16 amino acids. Per germline, CDR1 MNHEY and CDR2 SVGAGI. CDR3 amino acids: CASSPRGKINTGELFF. The DNA for the CDR3 is TGTGCCAGCAGTCCACGGGGAAAGATTAACACCGGGGAGCTGTTTTTT.

The chain combines TRBV6-5 with TRBJ2-3; 9 nucleotides align to TRBD2. CDR1 and CDR2 (germline): MNHEY, SVGAGI. The CDR3 contains 15 residues. Trimming cost V 2 bases and J 3 bases; bases outside gene matches: 3. The CDR3 DNA reads TGTGCCAGCAGTTACGGGCTAGCGGGGACAGATACGCAGTATTTT. It encodes CASSYGLAGTDTQYF.

This clonotype occurred a few times. The V and J genes are TRBV28 and TRBJ2-3, with D possibly matching TRBD1 (5 bases). From germline, CDR1 is MDHEN and CDR2 SYDVKM. The CDR3 is 14 amino acids. Trimming cost V 6 bases and J 2 bases, with 12 bases left between them. The CDR3 DNA sequence: TGTGCCAGCAGCTTAGGGGTGATCACAGATACGCAGTATTTT. This encodes CASSLGVITDTQYF.

This clonotype was detected a few times. This chain connects TRBV11-2 to TRBJ1-2, with D hard to call. The CDR3 has 14 residues. CDR1 and CDR2 (germline): SGHAT, FQNNGV. Trimming left V 5 bases short and J 1 base short, with 11 bases between. The CDR3 DNA sequence: TGTGCCAGCAGCCCTCTAGGGCTTAACTATGGCTACACCTTC. This codes for CASSPLGLNYGYTF.